This T cell receptor (beta chain) was identified in a study of CD8 T cells in Susac syndrome. RNA, at about 0.5 to 1 ug, was reverse transcribed with random hexamers. TCRdb reanalysed the immunoSEQ multiplex PCR reads using MiXCR and keeps one entry per CDR3 protein. Altogether some 160,000 distinct CDR3 sequences are present, roughly 95% being singletons, with the ten largest covering 0.15% to 0.2%. The CDR3 totals 13 residues. The V gene lost 1 base and the J gene lost 3 bases, with 7 bases spanning the gap. The germline gives CDR1 SGHAT, CDR2 FQNNGV. Study-level results: As the study acknowledged, the number of individuals in its TCR sequencing and HLA analysis was relatively small.

Sequencing of TCR beta was performed on blood CD8+ and CD4+ T cells. Those who served as multiple sclerosis controls were treatment-naive patients with stable or active relapsing-remitting disease. About this clonotype itself: Its antigen is still unknown.

The V call is TRBV11-2, the J call TRBJ2-7; D gene ambiguous. This sequence was found in a human donor with multiple sclerosis. Sequencing was performed on CD8+ T cells from PBMCs. The CDR3 bases are TGTGCCAGCAGCTTAGTGGCCGGCTACGAGCAGTACTTC. Amino acid sequence: CASSLVAGYEQYF.